The sequence of this TCR beta chain was determined in a study of metastatic and nonmetastatic thyroid tumors. The CDR3 extends over 13 amino acids. Germline V lookup: CDR1 SGHRS, CDR2 YFSETQ. Trimming shortened V by 0 bases and J by 0 bases, and 3 bases separated the two germline ends. TCRdb recomputed clones from the PCR reads via MiXCR. Among 27,000 or so clones listed, 15% to 20% were seen once. This clone was picked up many times. Each patient came to thyroid surgery without any prior treatment (of any kind). The chain is built from TRBV5-1 and TRBJ1-1, with D hard to call. Sequenced sample: blood. This TCR came from a male donor with papillary thyroid cancer or a benign thyroid nodule (not recorded which). Some clones in this sample may be carry-over from other donors' samples. This CDR3 is CASSLGLNTEAFF. DNA of the CDR3: TGCGCCAGCAGCTTGGGGCTGAACACTGAAGCTTTCTTT. Filled out from reference TRBV5-1 and TRBJ1-1, the complete variable domain reads KAGVTQTPRYLIKTRGQQVTLSCSPISGHRSVSWYQQTPGQGLQFLFEYFSETQRNKGNFPGRFSGRQFSNSRSEMNVSTLELGDSALYLCASSLGLNTEAFFGQGTRLTVV.